Below are 20 T cell receptor beta chains sequenced from a single sample in a study of Graves' ophthalmopathy and Graves' hyperthyroidism. As the template, RNA transcripts were used to amplify TCR beta CDR3 regions. HTBI primers served in a first-round RT-PCR, which a second-round multiplex PCR followed. One entry per CDR3 protein, called by TCRdb with MiXCR from the multiplex PCR reads. The repertoire includes 150,000 to 200,000 distinct CDR3 sequences, around 40% of them detected once, and 8% to 9.5% sits in the top ten. Sample: peripheral blood. The receptors derive from a man aged 30 to 45 with Graves' ophthalmopathy.

The chain uses TRBV7-2 and TRBJ2-5; D gene uncertain. The germline gives CDR1 SGHTA, CDR2 FQGNSA. The germline V and J ends were trimmed by 0 bases and 3 bases, with 11 bases remaining between them. This CDR3 contains 15 residues. The CDR3 is CASSLAGRVEETQYF. The DNA of the CDR3 is TGTGCCAGCAGCTTAGCAGGAAGGGTAGAAGAGACCCAGTACTTC.

The chain joins TRBV25-1 to TRBJ1-1, with D tentatively TRBD1 (5 bases). Germline values: CDR1 MGHDK, CDR2 SYGVNS. V lost 8 bases, J lost 4 bases, and 11 bases lay in between. This CDR3 is built from 12 residues. The CDR3 here is CASGGLGTEAFF. The CDR3 DNA follows: TGTGCCAGCGGGGGGTTGGGCACTGAAGCTTTCTTT.

This clonotype was counted many times. This rearrangement joins TRBV12-3 or TRBV12-4 to TRBJ1-2, with a weak D call TRBD1 (6 bases). The V and J ends lost 6 bases and 3 bases respectively, with 8 bases between them. This CDR3 is 12 amino acids long. The CDR3 DNA reads TGTGCCAGCAGCGGACAGCACTATGGCTACACCTTC. Translated: CASSGQHYGYTF.

This clonotype was detected many times. A junction boundary mismatches the germline segment, possibly from a read error. The chain uses TRBV24-1 and TRBJ2-7, with 11 nucleotides matching TRBD2. From germline, CDR1 is KGHDR and CDR2 SFDVKD. The CDR3 consists of 16 residues. CDR3 sequence reads: CATSGLVLAGGYEQYF. The CDR3 coding sequence is TGTGCCACCAGTGGTTTGGTTCTAGCGGGAGGATACGAGCAGTACTTC.

The table lists this clonotype with many counts. The J gene is TRBJ1-5, the V gene TRBV12-3 or TRBV12-4, with 10 bases fitting TRBD1. The CDR3 runs to 15 residues. V lost 3 bases to trimming and J lost 5 bases; unmatched junction nucleotides: 4. Written as DNA, the CDR3 is TGTGCCAGCAGTTTTCCCGGGACAGGGGATCAGCCCCAGCATTTT. It encodes CASSFPGTGDQPQHF.

This clonotype was detected only once. This chain uses TRBV11-2 with TRBJ2-7, with 10 nucleotides matching TRBD2. CDR3 length: 16 residues. The ends lost 0 bases at V and 3 bases at J; junction bases unmatched: 5. Germline CDR1 SGHAT, CDR2 FQNNGV. The CDR3 sequence: CASSLEYTSGNYEQYF. CDR3 coding DNA: TGTGCCAGCAGCTTAGAGTATACTAGCGGGAACTACGAGCAGTACTTC.

This rearrangement joins TRBV6-5 to TRBJ2-5; D is unresolved. The CDR3 covers 12 residues. CDR1 is MNHEY and CDR2 is SVGAGI in the germline V gene. V lost 2 bases and J 9 bases, leaving 10 bases between the germline ends. CDR3 bases: TGTGCCAGCAGTTACAGCTCGGACCCCCAGTACTTC. Translation: CASSYSSDPQYF.

The chain is built from TRBV5-4 and TRBJ1-6; 7 bases line up with TRBD1. CDR1 is SGHNT, CDR2 YYREEE, per germline (reference sequence). J was trimmed by 10 bases and V by 5 bases; bases with no gene match: 12. The CDR3 covers 15 residues. Here the CDR3 DNA reads TGTGCCAGCAGTGAGAAAGACAGGGAGGGATCACCCCTCCACTTT. It specifies CASSEKDREGSPLHF.

This clonotype has at least ten counts. J is TRBJ2-7 and V is TRBV20-1; 12 positions match TRBD2. This CDR3 is built from 16 residues. Trimming removed 3 bases from V and 6 bases from J; junction bases left unmatched: 12. Looked up from germline, CDR1 is DFQATT and CDR2 is SNEGSKA (reference sequence). CDR3 in DNA: TGCAGTGCTAGTCCTAGCGGGAGGGCCCCGTTGGGCGAGCAGTACTTC. Translated, it gives CSASPSGRAPLGEQYF.

This clonotype was seen just once. This chain joins TRBV12-3 or TRBV12-4 and TRBJ1-5; maybe TRBD1 (5 bases). This CDR3 region has 18 residues. Trimming left V 3 bases short and J 0 bases short, with 18 bases between. The CDR3 DNA sequence: TGTGCCAGCAGTTTGTTCGGGGCCACCTTAGCTAGCAATCAGCCCCAGCATTTT. Its protein is CASSLFGATLASNQPQHF.

This clonotype showed up many times. The chain uses TRBV19 and TRBJ2-5; 8 nucleotides match TRBD1. This CDR3 spans 16 amino acids. V shed 3 bases, J shed 2 bases, and the junction held 8 bases outside the gene matches. Germline CDR1 and CDR2: LNHDA and SQIVND (reference sequence). The DNA of the CDR3 is TGTGCCAGTAGTATTTTCGGGACAGGAGGGCAAGAGACCCAGTACTTC. It is translated as CASSIFGTGGQETQYF.

This clonotype occurred once. The rearrangement joins TRBV6-1 to TRBJ1-2; D gene uncertain. Trimming left V 3 bases short and J 6 bases short, with 14 bases between. CDR1 MNHNS and CDR2 SASEGT come from the germline V gene. CDR3 length equals 14 residues. CDR3 residues: CASSDSWTTNGYTF. CDR3 coding DNA: TGTGCCAGCAGTGATTCTTGGACCACTAATGGCTACACCTTC.

The genes are TRBV6-2 or TRBV6-3 and TRBJ2-7; D is perhaps TRBD2 (5 bases). The length of the CDR3 is 18 residues. The germline V gene encodes CDR1 MNHEY and CDR2 SVGEGT. V was pared by 0 bases and J by 6 bases, with 24 bases between. This CDR3 is CASSYSLESGTTWGEQYF. CDR3 nucleotides: TGTGCCAGCAGTTACTCCCTCGAAAGCGGTACGACCTGGGGCGAGCAGTACTTC.

The rearrangement uses TRBV6-2 or TRBV6-3 and TRBJ2-1, with D hard to call. CDR3 length equals 15 residues. Germline V gene lookup returns CDR1 MNHEY and CDR2 SVGEGT. The ends were cut back, 5 bases at V and 1 base at J, with 12 bases in the middle. The CDR3 sequence: CASSIYSSSYNEQFF. In nucleotides, the CDR3 is TGTGCCAGCAGTATATACAGTTCTTCCTACAATGAGCAGTTCTTC.

This clonotype has at least ten counts. The chain couples TRBV28 to TRBJ2-7; D tentatively fits TRBD1 or TRBD2 (5 bases each). V lost 5 bases and J lost 0, with 11 bases in between. CDR3 length: 14 residues. Germline V CDR1 and CDR2: MDHEN, SYDVKM. The CDR3 region has the DNA TGTGCCAGCAGTCACCGGGGCCCCTCCTACGAGCAGTACTTC. Translating it yields CASSHRGPSYEQYF.

This clonotype was detected ten times or more. The gene calls are TRBV6-2 or TRBV6-3 and TRBJ1-2; a weak D match, TRBD1 (5 bases). Trimming took 6 bases from V and 4 from J, leaving 12 bases between them. The CDR3 is 13 residues long. Germline V gives CDR1 MNHEY, CDR2 SVGEGT. CDR3 in amino acids: CASRSPGGYGYTF. CDR3 nucleotide sequence: TGTGCCAGCAGGTCCCCGGGGGGCTATGGCTACACCTTC.

This clonotype was detected many times. The V gene is TRBV12-3 or TRBV12-4, the J gene TRBJ1-5; TRBD1 matches 9 bases. J gave up 7 bases and V 5 bases, and 6 bases lay outside the gene matches. CDR3 size: 14 residues. CDR3 sequence: CASSDTGGGQPQHF. The CDR3, as DNA: TGTGCCAGCAGTGACACAGGGGGCGGGCAGCCCCAGCATTTT.

This clonotype was counted ten times or more. The chain links TRBV28 to TRBJ1-5; no reliable D call. The CDR3 is 15 residues long. Trimming left V 6 bases short and J 8 bases short, with 20 bases between. The germline V gene has CDR1 MDHEN and CDR2 SYDVKM. The CDR3 reads CASRPGGRRSKPQHF. Here the CDR3 DNA reads TGTGCCAGCAGACCCGGAGGACGTCGAAGTAAGCCCCAGCATTTT.

The J gene is TRBJ2-7, the V gene TRBV20-1; 9 bases fit TRBD2. This CDR3 is 14 amino acids long. V lost 4 bases and J lost 4; bases outside the gene matches: 8. The germline V gene has CDR1 DFQATT and CDR2 SNEGSKA (reference sequence). The CDR3 reads CSAISDSGSYEQYF. Written as DNA, the CDR3 is TGCAGTGCTATCTCCGATAGCGGGAGTTACGAGCAGTACTTC.

This clonotype was seen ten or more times. This chain links TRBV4-1 with TRBJ1-2; TRBD1 is a possible D gene (5 bases). The CDR3 has 17 amino acids. V lost 2 bases and J lost 2, with 18 bases in between. Per germline, CDR1 MGHRA and CDR2 YSYEKL. The CDR3 DNA follows: TGCGCCAGCAGCCAACATCCTCGGGGGGAGAAGAACTATGGCTACACCTTC. Its translation is CASSQHPRGEKNYGYTF.